The clone carrying this T cell receptor beta chain was observed many times. TCRdb independently ran MiXCR on the RT-PCR reads; one entry per CDR3 protein. The sample gives about 240,000 distinct CDR3 sequences, about 12% of which show up once; 7.8% is in the top ten. Germline V CDR1 and CDR2: SEHNR, FQNEAQ (reference sequence). The CDR3 totals 14 residues. Trimming removed 2 bases at V and 7 bases at J, with 15 bases between. This sample is drawn from a study of response to subunit inactivated influenza vaccine. The sequences come from non-naive T cells sorted from PBMCs, collected about 14 days before vaccination. The receptor's source is a man aged 50 to 59 who received an inactivated influenza vaccine. V usage is TRBV7-9 and J usage is TRBJ2-7, with a weak D call TRBD1 (6 bases). The CDR3 nucleotides are TGTGCCAGCAGCTTACGACAGGAGGCTAGTGAGCAGTACTTC. Its protein is CASSLRQEASEQYF.